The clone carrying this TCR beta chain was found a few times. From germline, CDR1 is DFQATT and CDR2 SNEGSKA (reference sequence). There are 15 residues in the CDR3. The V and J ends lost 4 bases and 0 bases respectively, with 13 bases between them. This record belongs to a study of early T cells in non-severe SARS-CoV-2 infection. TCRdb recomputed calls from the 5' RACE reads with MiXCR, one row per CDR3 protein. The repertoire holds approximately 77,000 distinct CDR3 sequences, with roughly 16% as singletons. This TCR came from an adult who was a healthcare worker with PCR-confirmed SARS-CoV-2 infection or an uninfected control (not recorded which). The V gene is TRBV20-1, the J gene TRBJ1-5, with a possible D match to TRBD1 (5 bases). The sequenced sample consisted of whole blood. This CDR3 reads CSAIRDRFSNQPQHF. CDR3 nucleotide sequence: TGCAGTGCTATCCGGGACCGATTTAGCAATCAGCCCCAGCATTTT.